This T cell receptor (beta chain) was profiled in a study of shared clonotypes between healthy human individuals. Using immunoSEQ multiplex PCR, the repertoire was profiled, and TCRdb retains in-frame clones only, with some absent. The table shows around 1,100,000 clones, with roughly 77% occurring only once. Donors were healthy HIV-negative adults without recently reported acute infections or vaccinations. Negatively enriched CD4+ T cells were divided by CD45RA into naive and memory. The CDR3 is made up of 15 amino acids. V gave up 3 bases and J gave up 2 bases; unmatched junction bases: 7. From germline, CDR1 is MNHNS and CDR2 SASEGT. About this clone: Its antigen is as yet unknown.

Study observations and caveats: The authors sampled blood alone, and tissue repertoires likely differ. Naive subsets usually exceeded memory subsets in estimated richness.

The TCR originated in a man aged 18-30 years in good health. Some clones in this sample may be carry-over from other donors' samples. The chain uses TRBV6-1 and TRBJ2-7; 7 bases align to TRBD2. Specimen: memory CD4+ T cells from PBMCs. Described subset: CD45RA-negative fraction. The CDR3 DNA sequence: TGTGCCAGCAGTGAGGGGAGGGGCCTCACCTACGAGCAGTACTTC. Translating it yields CASSEGRGLTYEQYF.